The sequence of this T cell receptor (beta chain) was determined in a study of response to subunit inactivated influenza vaccine. Study-level results: Seasonal influenza vaccination, on each occasion, was suggested by the authors to recruit few new T cells.

In TCRdb, the RT-PCR reads were re-called with MiXCR into one record per CDR3 protein. The sample has roughly 500,000 distinct CDR3 sequences, approximately 15% seen once; the top ten hold less than 4%. Remarks on this clonotype: Its antigen is as yet unknown.

The clonotype originates from a man in his fifties or sixties who received an inactivated influenza vaccine. The starting material was CD4+ T cells sorted from PBMCs, obtained around 2 years after vaccination.

CDR3 bases: TGTGCCAGCAGCACCATGACAGGGGAGCAAGAGACCCAGTACTTC. Its translation is CASSTMTGEQETQYF. The rearrangement uses TRBV7-2 and TRBJ2-5, with TRBD1 matching over 8 bases. The V gene's germline CDR1 is SGHTA and CDR2 FQGNSA. Trimming cost V 5 bases and J 2 bases; bases outside gene matches: 7. There are 15 residues in the CDR3. Looking up the rest from reference TRBV7-2 and TRBJ2-5 gives the full variable domain: GAGVSQSPSNKVTEKGKDVELRCDPISGHTALYWYRQSLGQGLEFLIYFQGNSAPDKSGLPSDRFSAERTGGSVSTLTIQRTQQEDSAVYLCASSTMTGEQETQYFGPGTRLLVL.